These T cell receptor beta chains were read from a single sample in a study of T cells in localized non-small cell lung cancer. Method: immunoSEQ multiplex PCR; TCRdb's copy keeps in-frame clones and lacks some. The sample lists roughly 76,000 clones, around 80% occurring once. This specimen consisted of PBMCs, obtained before any cancer treatment. The receptors were sampled from a man between 40 and 75 years old with stage II squamous cell lung carcinoma. CDR3s include the opening cysteine and the closing phenylalanine or tryptophan. The order of the fields is J gene, clone size, D gene, V gene, CDR3 protein, CDR3 DNA. D genes are given only for firm matches. A clone size is listed for some rows: how often the clone was seen (once, few, many), or a class if it is expanded.

J gene: TRBJ2-1
clone size: .
D gene: TRBD2
V gene: TRBV4-1
CDR3 protein: CASSQGLAGPRNEQFF
CDR3 DNA: TGCGCCAGCAGCCAGGGACTAGCGGGACCACGCAATGAGCAGTTCTTC

J gene: TRBJ1-2
clone size: .
D gene: .
V gene: TRBV4-3
CDR3 protein: CASRGNLAVKGGYTF
CDR3 DNA: TGCGCCAGCAGGGGGAATTTGGCCGTCAAAGGGGGCTACACCTTC

J gene: TRBJ2-5
clone size: .
D gene: .
V gene: TRBV5-6
CDR3 protein: CASSLPLGQETQYF
CDR3 DNA: TGTGCCAGCAGCTTGCCTCTGGGACAAGAGACCCAGTACTTC

J gene: TRBJ1-5
clone size: .
D gene: .
V gene: TRBV27
CDR3 protein: CASSLYGWTDNQPQHF
CDR3 DNA: TGTGCCAGCAGTTTATACGGTTGGACAGACAATCAGCCCCAGCATTTT

J gene: TRBJ2-3
clone size: .
D gene: .
V gene: TRBV19
CDR3 protein: CASSIAGETDTQYF
CDR3 DNA: TGTGCCAGTAGTATAGCGGGGGAGACAGATACGCAGTATTTT

J gene: TRBJ1-1
clone size: few
D gene: .
V gene: TRBV29-1
CDR3 protein: CSVEQGGKEAFF
CDR3 DNA: TGCAGCGTTGAGCAGGGCGGGAAGGAAGCTTTCTTT

J gene: TRBJ2-5
clone size: .
D gene: TRBD2
V gene: TRBV6-5
CDR3 protein: CASREAGAWETQYF
CDR3 DNA: TGTGCCAGCAGGGAAGCGGGGGCTTGGGAGACCCAGTACTTC

J gene: TRBJ2-2
clone size: .
D gene: TRBD2
V gene: TRBV7-3
CDR3 protein: CASSLTGLAGTPGELFF
CDR3 DNA: TGTGCCAGCAGCTTAACGGGACTAGCGGGAACTCCCGGGGAGCTGTTTTTT

J gene: TRBJ1-2
clone size: once
D gene: TRBD1
V gene: TRBV30
CDR3 protein: CAWSHTGESLYGYTF
CDR3 DNA: TGTGCCTGGAGCCACACAGGGGAATCCCTGTATGGCTACACCTTC

J gene: TRBJ2-7
clone size: .
D gene: .
V gene: TRBV29-1
CDR3 protein: CSVDGARGSYEQYF
CDR3 DNA: TGCAGCGTTGATGGGGCTAGAGGGTCCTACGAGCAGTACTTC

J gene: TRBJ1-6
clone size: .
D gene: .
V gene: TRBV9
CDR3 protein: CASSVGGANSPLHF
CDR3 DNA: TGTGCCAGCAGCGTAGGAGGGGCAAATTCACCCCTCCACTTT

J gene: TRBJ1-3
clone size: .
D gene: TRBD1
V gene: TRBV5-4
CDR3 protein: CASSTRQGSYGNTIYF
CDR3 DNA: TGTGCCAGCAGCACCCGACAGGGTTCGTATGGAAACACCATATATTTT

J gene: TRBJ1-5
clone size: medium-sized
D gene: .
V gene: TRBV21-1
CDR3 protein: CASAPQPQHF
CDR3 DNA: TGTGCCAGTGCCCCCCAGCCCCAGCATTTT

J gene: TRBJ2-3
clone size: .
D gene: .
V gene: TRBV6-6
CDR3 protein: CASSYGSGDTQYF
CDR3 DNA: TGTGCCAGCAGTTACGGGAGTGGGGATACGCAGTATTTT

J gene: TRBJ1-5
clone size: .
D gene: .
V gene: TRBV4-2
CDR3 protein: CASSQDWGQPQHF
CDR3 DNA: TGTGCCAGCAGCCAAGATTGGGGTCAGCCCCAGCATTTT

J gene: TRBJ1-5
clone size: .
D gene: .
V gene: TRBV2
CDR3 protein: CASSGSHSNQPQHF
CDR3 DNA: TGTGCCAGCAGTGGCTCGCATAGCAATCAGCCCCAGCATTTT

J gene: TRBJ2-1
clone size: .
D gene: .
V gene: TRBV5-1
CDR3 protein: CASSLAGVGRYEQFF
CDR3 DNA: TGCGCCAGCAGCTTGGCCGGGGTGGGACGTTATGAGCAGTTCTTC

J gene: TRBJ2-3
clone size: .
D gene: TRBD2
V gene: TRBV9
CDR3 protein: CASSVLAGGGADTQYF
CDR3 DNA: TGTGCCAGCAGCGTGCTAGCGGGGGGAGGTGCAGATACGCAGTATTTT

J gene: TRBJ2-1
clone size: .
D gene: .
V gene: TRBV4-1
CDR3 protein: CASSQEAGFIFF
CDR3 DNA: TGCGCCAGCAGCCAAGAGGCCGGATTTATTTTCTTC

J gene: TRBJ2-5
clone size: .
D gene: TRBD1
V gene: TRBV29-1
CDR3 protein: CRGRDRSKETQYF
CDR3 DNA: TGCAGAGGCCGGGACAGGAGTAAAGAGACCCAGTACTTC

J gene: TRBJ2-7
clone size: .
D gene: TRBD1
V gene: TRBV7-2
CDR3 protein: CASSLGTGSTSYPYEQYF
CDR3 DNA: TGTGCCAGCAGCCTTGGGACAGGATCCACCTCTTACCCCTACGAGCAGTACTTC

J gene: TRBJ2-7
clone size: .
D gene: TRBD1
V gene: TRBV7-8
CDR3 protein: CASSAGTGAYEQYF
CDR3 DNA: TGTGCCAGCAGTGCCGGGACAGGGGCCTACGAGCAGTACTTC

J gene: TRBJ2-7
clone size: .
D gene: .
V gene: TRBV7-2
CDR3 protein: CASSLVAGVLDEQYF
CDR3 DNA: TGTGCCAGCAGCTTAGTCGCAGGGGTATTGGACGAGCAGTACTTC

J gene: TRBJ1-1
clone size: .
D gene: .
V gene: TRBV6-6
CDR3 protein: CASSYGRAEAFF
CDR3 DNA: TGTGCCAGCAGTTACGGAAGGGCTGAAGCTTTCTTT

J gene: TRBJ2-5
clone size: few
D gene: .
V gene: TRBV5-8
CDR3 protein: CASSPLDRVETQYF
CDR3 DNA: TGTGCCAGCAGCCCCCTAGACAGAGTCGAGACCCAGTACTTC

J gene: TRBJ2-7
clone size: .
D gene: TRBD1
V gene: TRBV28
CDR3 protein: CASSPRDRFSYEQYF
CDR3 DNA: TGTGCCAGCAGTCCCCGGGACAGGTTCTCCTACGAGCAGTACTTC

J gene: TRBJ2-1
clone size: .
D gene: .
V gene: TRBV7-2
CDR3 protein: CASSPAGGEQFF
CDR3 DNA: TGTGCCAGCAGCCCAGCTGGAGGTGAGCAGTTCTTC

J gene: TRBJ2-1
clone size: .
D gene: .
V gene: TRBV2
CDR3 protein: CASTGWSDNEQFF
CDR3 DNA: TGTGCCAGCACAGGGTGGAGTGACAATGAGCAGTTCTTC

J gene: TRBJ2-1
clone size: few
D gene: TRBD1
V gene: TRBV27
CDR3 protein: CASAWDRNRPEQFF
CDR3 DNA: TGTGCCAGCGCGTGGGACAGGAACCGCCCTGAGCAGTTCTTC

J gene: TRBJ1-5
clone size: .
D gene: .
V gene: TRBV4-2
CDR3 protein: CASSQDYPPSQPQHF
CDR3 DNA: TGTGCCAGCAGCCAAGATTACCCCCCGAGTCAGCCCCAGCATTTT

J gene: TRBJ2-2
clone size: .
D gene: .
V gene: TRBV6-5
CDR3 protein: CASSYLQANTGELFF
CDR3 DNA: TGTGCCAGCAGTTACCTCCAGGCGAACACCGGGGAGCTGTTTTTT

J gene: TRBJ2-2
clone size: .
D gene: TRBD1
V gene: TRBV5-1
CDR3 protein: CASSSDRGRTGELFF
CDR3 DNA: TGCGCCAGCAGCTCTGACAGGGGGCGGACCGGGGAGCTGTTTTTT

J gene: TRBJ1-1
clone size: .
D gene: .
V gene: TRBV19
CDR3 protein: CASSPWTAVNTEAFF
CDR3 DNA: TGTGCCAGTAGTCCTTGGACAGCCGTGAACACTGAAGCTTTCTTT

J gene: TRBJ2-7
clone size: .
D gene: .
V gene: TRBV7-9
CDR3 protein: CASSLDPQYEQYF
CDR3 DNA: TGTGCCAGCAGCTTAGATCCCCAATACGAGCAGTACTTC

J gene: TRBJ2-5
clone size: .
D gene: .
V gene: TRBV11-2
CDR3 protein: CASSSEGETQYF
CDR3 DNA: TGTGCCAGCAGCTCAGAGGGAGAGACCCAGTACTTC

J gene: TRBJ2-2
clone size: .
D gene: .
V gene: TRBV5-6
CDR3 protein: CASSLEGDTGELFF
CDR3 DNA: TGTGCCAGCAGCTTGGAAGGGGACACCGGGGAGCTGTTTTTT

J gene: TRBJ1-3
clone size: .
D gene: .
V gene: TRBV19
CDR3 protein: CASSMGGYSGNTIYF
CDR3 DNA: TGTGCCAGTAGTATGGGAGGCTACTCTGGAAACACCATATATTTT

J gene: TRBJ1-1
clone size: .
D gene: .
V gene: TRBV4-3
CDR3 protein: CASSQDRVAGTEAFF
CDR3 DNA: TGCGCCAGCAGCCAAGATCGGGTGGCGGGCACTGAAGCTTTCTTT

J gene: TRBJ1-1
clone size: .
D gene: .
V gene: TRBV19
CDR3 protein: CASCFLNTEAFF
CDR3 DNA: TGTGCATCTTGTTTCCTGAACACTGAAGCTTTCTTT

J gene: TRBJ2-3
clone size: .
D gene: TRBD2
V gene: TRBV9
CDR3 protein: CASSVLAGTRDTQYF
CDR3 DNA: TGTGCCAGCAGCGTACTAGCGGGAACCAGGGATACGCAGTATTTT

J gene: TRBJ2-1
clone size: .
D gene: .
V gene: TRBV27
CDR3 protein: CASSPSRGYNEQFF
CDR3 DNA: TGTGCCAGCAGTCCCTCCCGGGGCTACAATGAGCAGTTCTTC

J gene: TRBJ2-1
clone size: .
D gene: TRBD1
V gene: TRBV6-5
CDR3 protein: CASSYRGRGSYNEQFF
CDR3 DNA: TGTGCCAGCAGCTACAGGGGGCGCGGTTCGTACAATGAGCAGTTCTTC

J gene: TRBJ2-7
clone size: .
D gene: .
V gene: TRBV15
CDR3 protein: CATSRELRDYEQYF
CDR3 DNA: TGTGCCACCAGCAGAGAATTGAGGGACTACGAGCAGTACTTC

J gene: TRBJ1-5
clone size: once
D gene: .
V gene: TRBV5-4
CDR3 protein: CASSRGNNQPQHF
CDR3 DNA: TGTGCCAGCTCCCGAGGGAACAATCAGCCCCAGCATTTT

J gene: TRBJ2-3
clone size: .
D gene: TRBD2
V gene: TRBV16
CDR3 protein: CASRLTSGGTDTQYF
CDR3 DNA: TGTGCCAGCAGACTCACTAGCGGGGGCACAGATACGCAGTATTTT

J gene: TRBJ1-2
clone size: .
D gene: TRBD1
V gene: TRBV27
CDR3 protein: CASSLNRGEYGYTF
CDR3 DNA: TGTGCCAGCAGTTTAAACAGGGGGGAGTATGGCTACACCTTC

J gene: TRBJ2-7
clone size: .
D gene: TRBD1
V gene: TRBV6-6
CDR3 protein: CASNPGQGALDF
CDR3 DNA: TGTGCCAGCAATCCGGGACAGGGGGCTTTGGACTTC

J gene: TRBJ2-5
clone size: few
D gene: .
V gene: TRBV5-1
CDR3 protein: CASSSAGALVGETQYF
CDR3 DNA: TGCGCCAGCAGCTCAGCAGGGGCCTTAGTAGGAGAGACCCAGTACTTC

J gene: TRBJ1-2
clone size: .
D gene: .
V gene: TRBV6-5
CDR3 protein: CASSYSRQEINYGYTF
CDR3 DNA: TGTGCCAGCAGTTACTCCCGACAGGAGATTAACTATGGCTACACCTTC

J gene: TRBJ1-6
clone size: .
D gene: .
V gene: TRBV6-5
CDR3 protein: CASRAEGASNSPLHF
CDR3 DNA: TGTGCCAGCAGGGCCGAGGGAGCAAGTAATTCACCCCTCCACTTT

J gene: TRBJ1-1
clone size: .
D gene: .
V gene: TRBV18
CDR3 protein: CASSLDRFNTEAFF
CDR3 DNA: TGTGCCAGCTCCCTAGACCGCTTCAACACTGAAGCTTTCTTT

J gene: TRBJ1-4
clone size: .
D gene: .
V gene: TRBV7-2
CDR3 protein: CASSSDTSPEKLFF
CDR3 DNA: TGTGCCAGCAGCTCTGACACGTCCCCGGAAAAACTGTTTTTT

J gene: TRBJ2-1
clone size: .
D gene: TRBD2
V gene: TRBV13
CDR3 protein: CASSFQGGHNEQFF
CDR3 DNA: TGTGCCAGCAGCTTTCAGGGAGGGCACAATGAGCAGTTCTTC